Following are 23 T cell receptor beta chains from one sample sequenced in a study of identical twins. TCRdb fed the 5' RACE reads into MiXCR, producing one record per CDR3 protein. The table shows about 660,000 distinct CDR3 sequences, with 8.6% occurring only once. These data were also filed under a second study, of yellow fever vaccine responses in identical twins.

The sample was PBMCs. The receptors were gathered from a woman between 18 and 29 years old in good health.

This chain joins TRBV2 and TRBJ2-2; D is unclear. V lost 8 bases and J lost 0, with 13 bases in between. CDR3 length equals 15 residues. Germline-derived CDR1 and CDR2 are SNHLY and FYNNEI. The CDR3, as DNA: TGTGCCAGCCGGGTGCTAGTATCGAACACCGGGGAGCTGTTTTTT. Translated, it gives CASRVLVSNTGELFF.

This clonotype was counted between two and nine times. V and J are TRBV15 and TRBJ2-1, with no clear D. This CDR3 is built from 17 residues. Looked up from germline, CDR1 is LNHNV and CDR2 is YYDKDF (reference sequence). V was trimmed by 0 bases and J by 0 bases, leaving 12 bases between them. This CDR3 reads CATSRDMGPSSYNEQFF. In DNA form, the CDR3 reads TGTGCCACCAGCAGAGATATGGGCCCGAGCTCCTACAATGAGCAGTTCTTC.

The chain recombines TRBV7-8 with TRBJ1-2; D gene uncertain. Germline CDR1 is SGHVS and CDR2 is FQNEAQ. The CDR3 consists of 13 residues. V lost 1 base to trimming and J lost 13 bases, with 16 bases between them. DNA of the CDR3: TGTGCCAGCAGCTTAGACAGCCAAACTATGTTCACCTTC. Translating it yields CASSLDSQTMFTF.

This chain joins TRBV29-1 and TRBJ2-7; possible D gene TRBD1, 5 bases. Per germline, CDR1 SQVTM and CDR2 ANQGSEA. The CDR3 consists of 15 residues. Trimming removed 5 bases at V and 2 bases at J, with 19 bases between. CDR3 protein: CSVPSSDMVPYEQYF. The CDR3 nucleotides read TGCAGCGTTCCATCATCGGACATGGTCCCCTACGAGCAGTACTTC.

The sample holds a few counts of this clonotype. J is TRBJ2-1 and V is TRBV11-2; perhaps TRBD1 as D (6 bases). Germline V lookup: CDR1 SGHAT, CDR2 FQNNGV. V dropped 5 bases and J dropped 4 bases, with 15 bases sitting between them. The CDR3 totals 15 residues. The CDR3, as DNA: TGTGCCAGCAGCGCTAGGACAGACATATACAATGAGCAGTTCTTC. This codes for CASSARTDIYNEQFF.

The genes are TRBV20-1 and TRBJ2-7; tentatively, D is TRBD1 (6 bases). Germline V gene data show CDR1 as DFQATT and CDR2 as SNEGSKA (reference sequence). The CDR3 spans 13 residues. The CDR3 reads CSFTGHGSNEQYF. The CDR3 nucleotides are TGCAGCTTTACGGGACACGGGTCCAACGAGCAGTACTTC.

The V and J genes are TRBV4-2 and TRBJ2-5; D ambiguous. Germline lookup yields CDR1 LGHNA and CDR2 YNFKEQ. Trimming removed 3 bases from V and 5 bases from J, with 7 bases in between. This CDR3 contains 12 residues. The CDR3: CASSQPFETQYF. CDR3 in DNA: TGTGCCAGCAGCCAGCCGTTTGAGACCCAGTACTTC.

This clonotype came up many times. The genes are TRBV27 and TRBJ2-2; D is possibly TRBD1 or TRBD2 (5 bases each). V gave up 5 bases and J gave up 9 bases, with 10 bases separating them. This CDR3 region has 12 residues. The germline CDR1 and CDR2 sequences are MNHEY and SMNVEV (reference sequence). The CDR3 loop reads CASSQGGRELFF. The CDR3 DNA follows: TGTGCCAGCAGTCAGGGCGGGCGGGAGCTGTTTTTT.

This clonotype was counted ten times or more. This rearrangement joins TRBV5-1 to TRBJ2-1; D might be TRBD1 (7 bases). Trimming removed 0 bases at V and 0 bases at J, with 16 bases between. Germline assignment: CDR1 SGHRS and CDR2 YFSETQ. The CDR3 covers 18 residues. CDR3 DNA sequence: TGCGCCAGCAGCTTGGCTCAGGGGGGCGTCTCCTCCTACAATGAGCAGTTCTTC. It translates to CASSLAQGGVSSYNEQFF.

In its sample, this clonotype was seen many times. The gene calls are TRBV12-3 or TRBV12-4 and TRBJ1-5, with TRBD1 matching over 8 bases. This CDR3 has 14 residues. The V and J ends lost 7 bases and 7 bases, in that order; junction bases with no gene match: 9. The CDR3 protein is CASTSTGGRQPQHF. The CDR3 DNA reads TGTGCCAGCACGTCTACAGGGGGTCGACAGCCCCAGCATTTT.

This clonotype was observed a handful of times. CDR3 nucleotide sequence: TGCGCCAGCAGCCACCTATCGCACTACGAGCAGTACTTC. Amino acids: CASSHLSHYEQYF. This chain connects TRBV4-1 to TRBJ2-7; D is uncertain. The CDR3 contains 13 residues. Looked up from germline, CDR1 is MGHRA and CDR2 is YSYEKL. V lost 3 bases and J lost 3, with 9 bases in between.

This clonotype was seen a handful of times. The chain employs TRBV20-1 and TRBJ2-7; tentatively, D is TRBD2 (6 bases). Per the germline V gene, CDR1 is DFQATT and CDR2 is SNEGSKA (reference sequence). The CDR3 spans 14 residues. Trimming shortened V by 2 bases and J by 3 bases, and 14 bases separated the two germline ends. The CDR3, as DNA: TGCAGTGCTAGATCGGCTGGAGGGGTCTACGAGCAGTACTTC. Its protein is CSARSAGGVYEQYF.

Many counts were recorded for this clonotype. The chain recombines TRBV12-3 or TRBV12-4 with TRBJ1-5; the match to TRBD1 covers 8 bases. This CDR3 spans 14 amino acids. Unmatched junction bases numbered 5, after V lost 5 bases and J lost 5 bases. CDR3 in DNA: TGTGCCAGCAGTAGGACAGGGTGGGATCAGCCCCAGCATTTT. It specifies CASSRTGWDQPQHF.

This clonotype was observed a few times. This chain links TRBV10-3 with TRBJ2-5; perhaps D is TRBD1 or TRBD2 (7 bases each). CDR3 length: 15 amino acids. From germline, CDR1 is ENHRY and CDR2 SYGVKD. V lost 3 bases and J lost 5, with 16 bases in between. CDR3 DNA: TGTGCCATCAGTGATAGGAACAGGGGAGGGGAGACCCAGTACTTC. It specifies CAISDRNRGGETQYF.

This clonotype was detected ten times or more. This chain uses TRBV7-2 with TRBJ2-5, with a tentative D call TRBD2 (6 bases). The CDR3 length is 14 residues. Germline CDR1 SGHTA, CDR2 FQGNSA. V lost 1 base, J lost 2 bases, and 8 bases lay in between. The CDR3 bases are TGTGCCAGCAGCTTAGACGGGAGACAAGAGACCCAGTACTTC. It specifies CASSLDGRQETQYF. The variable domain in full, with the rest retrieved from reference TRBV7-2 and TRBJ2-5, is GAGVSQSPSNKVTEKGKDVELRCDPISGHTALYWYRQSLGQGLEFLIYFQGNSAPDKSGLPSDRFSAERTGGSVSTLTIQRTQQEDSAVYLCASSLDGRQETQYFGPGTRLLVL.

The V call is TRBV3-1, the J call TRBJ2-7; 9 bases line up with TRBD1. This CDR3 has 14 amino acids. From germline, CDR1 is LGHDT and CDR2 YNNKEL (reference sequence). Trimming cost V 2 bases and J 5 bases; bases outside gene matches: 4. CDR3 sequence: CASSQWTGANEQYF. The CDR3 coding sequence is TGTGCCAGCAGCCAATGGACAGGGGCCAACGAGCAGTACTTC.

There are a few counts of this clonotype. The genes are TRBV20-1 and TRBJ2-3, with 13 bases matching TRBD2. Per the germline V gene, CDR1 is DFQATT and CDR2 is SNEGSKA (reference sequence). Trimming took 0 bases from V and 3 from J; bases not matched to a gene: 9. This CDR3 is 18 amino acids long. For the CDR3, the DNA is TGCAGTGCTAGAGATTCACTCGGACTAGCGGGAGCAACAGATACGCAGTATTTT. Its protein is CSARDSLGLAGATDTQYF.

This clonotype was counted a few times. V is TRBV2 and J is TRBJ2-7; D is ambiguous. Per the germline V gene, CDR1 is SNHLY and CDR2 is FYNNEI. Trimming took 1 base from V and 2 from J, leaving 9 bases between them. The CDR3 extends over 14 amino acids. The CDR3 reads CASSEGLETYEQYF. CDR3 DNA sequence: TGTGCCAGCAGTGAAGGCCTTGAAACCTACGAGCAGTACTTC.

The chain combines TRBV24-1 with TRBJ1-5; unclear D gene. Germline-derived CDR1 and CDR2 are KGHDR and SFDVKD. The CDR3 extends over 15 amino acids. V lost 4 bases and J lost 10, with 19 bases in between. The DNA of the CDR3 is TGTGCCACCAGTGAGTCCTTGGGCCCCCTTCGCCCCCAGCATTTT. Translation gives CATSESLGPLRPQHF.

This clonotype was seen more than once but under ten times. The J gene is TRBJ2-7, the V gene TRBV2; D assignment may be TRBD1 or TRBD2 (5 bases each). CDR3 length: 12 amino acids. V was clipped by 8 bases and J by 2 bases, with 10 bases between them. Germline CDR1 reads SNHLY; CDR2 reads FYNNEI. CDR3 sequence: CASGGSPYEQYF. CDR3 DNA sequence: TGTGCCAGCGGGGGATCACCCTACGAGCAGTACTTC.

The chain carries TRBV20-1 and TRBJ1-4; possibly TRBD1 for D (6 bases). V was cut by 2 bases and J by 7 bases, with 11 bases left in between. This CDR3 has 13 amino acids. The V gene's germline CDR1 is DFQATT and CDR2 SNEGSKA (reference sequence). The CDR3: CSARKQGTEKLFF. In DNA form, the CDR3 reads TGCAGTGCTAGAAAACAGGGTACTGAAAAACTGTTTTTT.

CDR3 bases: TGTGCCAGCAGTTCGACGACAGGGGTAGGGGGAGACATTCAGTACTTC. It codes for CASSSTTGVGGDIQYF. The rearrangement uses TRBV27 and TRBJ2-4, with 8 bases aligning to TRBD1. Trimming took 4 bases from V and 8 from J; bases not matched to a gene: 13. Germline loops: CDR1 MNHEY, CDR2 SMNVEV (reference sequence). This CDR3 is 16 amino acids long.

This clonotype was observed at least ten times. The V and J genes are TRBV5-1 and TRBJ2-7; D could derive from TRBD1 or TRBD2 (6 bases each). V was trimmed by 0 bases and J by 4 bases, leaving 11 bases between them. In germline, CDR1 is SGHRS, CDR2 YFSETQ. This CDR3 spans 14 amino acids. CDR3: CASSLGRGGYEQYF. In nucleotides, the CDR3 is TGCGCCAGCAGCTTGGGCAGAGGGGGGTACGAGCAGTACTTC.